This T cell receptor beta chain was captured by sequencing in a study of T cell responses to AZD1222 COVID-19 vaccine. Overall study: It was second doses at about 4 or about 12 weeks that were pooled. Overall study results and limits: Only after the peak T cell response were repertoires sampled. Donors were chiefly white British, with a greater number of females, and clonal diversity was perhaps underestimated.

Assay used: immunoSEQ multiplex PCR; TCRdb lists only in-frame clones, some missing. The sample lists 130,000 to 150,000 clones; approximately 94% were seen once. V shed 3 bases and J shed 8 bases, with 10 bases lying between them. Germline V CDR1 and CDR2: SQVTM, ANQGSEA. This CDR3 spans 11 amino acids. Turning to this clone: Its specificity is not known.

The sequenced sample was peripheral blood, obtained on day 0 of AZD1222 vaccination. The clonotype originates from an adult in good health. The chain carries TRBV29-1 and TRBJ1-2; D is undetermined. As DNA, the CDR3 is TGCAGCGTTGACCCCGGCCACGGCTACACCTTC. Encoded protein: CSVDPGHGYTF.